The next 28 T cell receptor beta chains were all read from a single sample in a study of cytomegalovirus exposure and HLA in healthy donors. The PCR contained 60 Vbeta and 13 Jbeta primers. Profiled with immunoSEQ multiplex PCR; TCRdb holds only in-frame clones, not every one. The table lists 200,000 to 250,000 clones, under 80% of them singletons. The sequenced material came from PBMCs. These TCRs come from a woman aged 25 to 39 in good health and CMV-seronegative.

The rearrangement uses TRBV7-2 and TRBJ2-5, with a tentative D call TRBD1 (6 bases). The CDR3 length is 14 residues. The germline V and J ends were trimmed by 5 bases and 2 bases, with 12 bases remaining between them. Germline V gene data show CDR1 as SGHTA and CDR2 as FQGNSA. The CDR3 DNA follows: TGTGCCAGCAGCAGGGGGACGGAGCAAGAGACCCAGTACTTC. Translating gives CASSRGTEQETQYF.

V is TRBV29-1 and J is TRBJ1-5, with D possibly being TRBD1 (5 bases). The CDR3 runs to 13 residues. Per germline, CDR1 SQVTM and CDR2 ANQGSEA. Trimming pared 4 bases from V and 0 bases from J, leaving 7 bases between. CDR3 nucleotides: TGCAGCGTTGCGGGGGATAGCAATCAGCCCCAGCATTTT. Translating it yields CSVAGDSNQPQHF.

To note about this clone: Other DNA sequences in the sample encode the same CDR3. This chain joins TRBV30 and TRBJ1-2; TRBD1 agrees at 9 bases. The CDR3 is 12 amino acids. Trimming removed 8 bases from V and 8 bases from J; junction bases left unmatched: 9. Germline loops: CDR1 GTSNPN, CDR2 SVGIG (reference sequence). The CDR3 reads CALQGAGGGYTF. The CDR3 DNA follows: TGTGCCCTACAGGGGGCGGGTGGCGGCTACACCTTC. The entire variable domain, with the rest obtained from reference TRBV30 and TRBJ1-2, is as follows: SQTIHQWPATLVQPVGSPLSLECTVEGTSNPNLYWYRQAAGRGLQLLFYSVGIGQISSEVPQNLSASRPQDRQFILSSKKLLLSDSGFYLCALQGAGGGYTFGSGTRLTVV.

V and J are TRBV7-3 and TRBJ2-2; no reliable D call. CDR1 and CDR2 (germline): SGHTA, FQGTGA. The CDR3 has 14 residues. The V end was cut by 5 bases, the J end by 0 bases, with 7 bases between. CDR3 loop: CASSTRANTGELFF. In nucleotides, the CDR3 is TGTGCCAGCAGCACCCGGGCGAACACCGGGGAGCTGTTTTTT.

The J gene is TRBJ1-2, the V gene TRBV6-1; D might be TRBD1 (6 bases). The V end lost 8 bases, the J end lost 4 bases, and 17 bases lay between the germline ends. The germline CDR1 and CDR2 sequences are MNHNS and SASEGT. The CDR3 sequence is 14 residues long. This chain's CDR3 is CASFGDTSIYGYTF. In DNA form, the CDR3 reads TGTGCCAGCTTCGGGGACACATCCATCTATGGCTACACCTTC.

This clone has more than one count but fewer than ten. The chain employs TRBV27 and TRBJ2-1, with D possibly TRBD2 on 6 matching bases. Trimming removed 3 bases at V and 2 bases at J, with 8 bases between. Germline lookup yields CDR1 MNHEY and CDR2 SMNVEV (reference sequence). The CDR3 consists of 14 residues. This chain's CDR3 is CASSLGGPYNEQFF. The CDR3, as DNA: TGTGCCAGCAGTTTGGGGGGACCCTACAATGAGCAGTTCTTC.

The chain uses TRBV9 and TRBJ1-6; D remains unclear. V was pared by 0 bases and J by 10 bases, with 11 bases between. The germline CDR1 and CDR2 sequences are SGDLS and YYNGEE. This CDR3 has 14 residues. The CDR3 sequence: CASSVDGMGSPLHF. DNA for the CDR3: TGTGCCAGCAGCGTAGACGGGATGGGATCACCCCTCCACTTT.

The chain couples TRBV9 to TRBJ2-1, with 9 nucleotides matching TRBD2. Germline-derived CDR1 and CDR2 are SGDLS and YYNGEE. The CDR3 has 17 amino acids. J gave up 4 bases and V 3 bases, and 11 bases lay outside the gene matches. The CDR3 bases are TGTGCCAGCAGCGAGAGCCGGTCGGCGGGAGGGTACAATGAGCAGTTCTTC. It yields the protein CASSESRSAGGYNEQFF.

Turning to this clone: The CDR3 end shows no conserved phenylalanine or tryptophan, and so a read error is likely. The V call is TRBV30, the J call TRBJ1-5, with TRBD1 as a possible D gene (5 bases). Germline values: CDR1 GTSNPN, CDR2 SVGIG (reference sequence). The CDR3 runs 15 residues. The V end lost 1 base, the J end lost 4 bases, and 14 bases lay between the germline ends. DNA of the CDR3: TGTGCCTGGAGTGGCCCAGGGCGAGGTAATCAGCCCCAGCATCTT. Translated, it gives CAWSGPGRGNQPQHL.

This chain joins TRBV5-1 and TRBJ2-7; tentatively, D is TRBD2 (6 bases). The germline V and J ends were trimmed by 6 bases and 1 base, with 14 bases remaining between them. From germline, CDR1 is SGHRS and CDR2 YFSETQ. The CDR3 consists of 14 residues. The CDR3 loop reads CASNLGGLSYEQYF. The DNA of the CDR3 is TGCGCCAGCAACCTGGGAGGCCTTTCCTACGAGCAGTACTTC.

The chain couples TRBV18 to TRBJ1-1; the D is unclear. CDR3 length equals 13 residues. Germline CDR1 reads KGHSH; CDR2 reads LQKENI. V lost 5 bases and J lost 1, with 8 bases in between. This chain's CDR3 is CASSETPNTEAFF. CDR3 nucleotide sequence: TGTGCCAGCTCAGAGACACCGAACACTGAAGCTTTCTTT.

V and J are TRBV7-3 and TRBJ2-1, with TRBD2 identical over 9 bases. This CDR3 has 16 amino acids. The ends lost 1 base at V and 4 bases at J; junction bases unmatched: 5. Germline CDR1 and CDR2: SGHTA and FQGTGA. In nucleotides, the CDR3 is TGTGCCAGCAGCTTAAGGGCTAGCGGGATATACAATGAGCAGTTCTTC. This codes for CASSLRASGIYNEQFF.

A few counts support this clone. Only one base separates this from a far larger clonotype, so it likely reflects a read error. The rearrangement uses TRBV5-6 and TRBJ1-1; 7 nucleotides line up with TRBD1. The CDR3 has 14 residues. The V gene's germline CDR1 is SGHDT and CDR2 YYEEEE. CDR3 sequence (DNA): TGTGACAGCAGCTTGGTAACAGGGGCTTTGGGAGCTTTCTTT. Amino acids: CDSSLVTGALGAFF.

This chain joins TRBV11-2 and TRBJ2-7, with 7 bases aligning to TRBD2. Trimming removed 3 bases from V and 5 bases from J; junction bases left unmatched: 7. CDR1 is SGHAT, CDR2 FQNNGV, per germline. This CDR3 has 14 residues. Here the CDR3 DNA reads TGTGCCAGCAGCTTTGGCGGGAGAAAGGACGAGCAGTACTTC. It specifies CASSFGGRKDEQYF.

V and J are TRBV11-3 and TRBJ2-1; TRBD2 matches 12 bases. Germline values: CDR1 SGHNT, CDR2 YENEEA. V lost 4 bases to trimming and J lost 10 bases; unmatched junction nucleotides: 8. This CDR3 region has 15 residues. CDR3 DNA: TGTGCCAGCAGCTCTCTAGCGGGGGGGCCGTTCGAGCAGTTCTTC. Protein product: CASSSLAGGPFEQFF.

The V and J genes are TRBV5-5 and TRBJ1-2; 7 bases are shared with TRBD1. Germline V gene lookup returns CDR1 SGHKS and CDR2 YYEKEE (reference sequence). Trimming cost V 4 bases and J 6 bases; bases outside gene matches: 3. This CDR3 comprises 12 residues. The CDR3 region has the DNA TGTGCCAGCAGCCAGGGGGATCATGGCTACACCTTC. Translating gives CASSQGDHGYTF.

V usage is TRBV4-1 and J usage is TRBJ1-1; possibly TRBD1 for D (5 bases). This CDR3 spans 14 amino acids. Germline CDR1 and CDR2: MGHRA and YSYEKL. With 6 bases removed from V and 4 bases from J, the gap between germline ends came to 15 bases. This chain's CDR3 is CASSQAGLGTEAFF. Here the CDR3 DNA reads TGCGCCAGCAGTCAGGCAGGGTTGGGCACTGAAGCTTTCTTT.

J is TRBJ1-1 and V is TRBV5-5; 7 bases line up with TRBD1. Unmatched junction bases numbered 7, after V lost 4 bases and J lost 7 bases. This CDR3 is 13 amino acids long. Germline CDR1 reads SGHKS; CDR2 reads YYEKEE (reference sequence). In nucleotides, the CDR3 is TGTGCCAGCAGCCAAAGGACAGGCTATGAAGCTTTCTTT. It is translated as CASSQRTGYEAFF.

The rearrangement uses TRBV5-8 and TRBJ1-2; perhaps TRBD1 as D (5 bases). The CDR3 covers 15 residues. Germline assignment: CDR1 SGHTS and CDR2 YDEGEE. The germline V and J ends were trimmed by 4 bases and 0 bases, with 13 bases remaining between them. The CDR3 DNA follows: TGTGCCAGCAGCCGCGGGACCAAAACTAACTATGGCTACACCTTC. Its translation: CASSRGTKTNYGYTF.

The chain recombines TRBV27 with TRBJ1-2; a weak D match, TRBD1 (5 bases). Germline V gene data show CDR1 as MNHEY and CDR2 as SMNVEV (reference sequence). The CDR3 runs to 13 residues. V gave up 4 bases and J gave up 2 bases, with 8 bases separating them. CDR3 amino acids: CASSYDSNYGYTF. In DNA form, the CDR3 reads TGTGCCAGCAGTTACGACAGCAACTATGGCTACACCTTC.

V gene TRBV19 combines with J gene TRBJ1-5; D is possibly TRBD1 (5 bases). This CDR3 comprises 15 residues. Trimming took off 2 bases at V and 1 base at J, with 9 bases between the two ends. Looked up from germline, CDR1 is LNHDA and CDR2 is SQIVND (reference sequence). The CDR3 here is CASSIRRGSNQPQHF. CDR3 nucleotides: TGTGCCAGTAGTATAAGGAGGGGAAGCAATCAGCCCCAGCATTTT.

The rearrangement links TRBV12-5 to TRBJ2-5; TRBD2 matches at 8 bases. Germline loops: CDR1 LGHNT, CDR2 FRNRAP. V lost 4 bases and J lost 5; bases outside the gene matches: 6. This CDR3 spans 14 amino acids. CDR3 residues: CASGSSGGGETQYF. The DNA of the CDR3 is TGTGCTAGTGGTTCCTCGGGCGGGGGGGAGACCCAGTACTTC.

This sequence joins TRBV19 and TRBJ1-2; D is ambiguous. The V and J ends lost 3 bases and 5 bases respectively, with 10 bases between them. This CDR3 is 13 amino acids long. The germline V gene encodes CDR1 LNHDA and CDR2 SQIVND (reference sequence). Here the CDR3 reads CASSMRTVYGYTF. The CDR3 DNA sequence: TGTGCCAGTAGTATGAGAACAGTATATGGCTACACCTTC.

This sequence joins TRBV10-3 and TRBJ1-4; TRBD1 agrees at 10 bases. Germline CDR1 reads ENHRY; CDR2 reads SYGVKD. V dropped 6 bases and J dropped 5; count of bases not matched to a gene: 9. CDR3 size: 16 residues. The CDR3 sequence is CAISAGTGVQNEKLFF. The DNA of the CDR3 is TGTGCCATCAGCGCCGGGACAGGGGTTCAGAATGAAAAACTGTTTTTT.

The chain links TRBV19 to TRBJ1-4, with D tentatively TRBD1 (6 bases). CDR1 LNHDA and CDR2 SQIVND come from the germline V gene (reference sequence). V dropped 6 bases and J dropped 1 base, with 12 bases sitting between them. This CDR3 contains 15 residues. CDR3 nucleotides: TGTGCCAGTAGCCAGGGGAGAGGAACTAATGAAAAACTGTTTTTT. Its translation is CASSQGRGTNEKLFF.

The chain recombines TRBV6-1 with TRBJ1-2; D uncertain. Germline lookup yields CDR1 MNHNS and CDR2 SASEGT. This CDR3 region has 13 residues. Trimming left V 8 bases short and J 1 base short, with 11 bases between. The CDR3 region has the DNA TGTGCCAGCGCGGCCGGTAATAACTATGGCTACACCTTC. Protein product: CASAAGNNYGYTF.

This chain connects TRBV27 to TRBJ2-5, with D unclear. Germline CDR1 is MNHEY and CDR2 is SMNVEV (reference sequence). This CDR3 is 13 amino acids long. Trimming stripped 3 bases from V and 3 bases from J, with 8 bases between. CDR3 bases: TGTGCCAGCAGTTTTTCCAGAAAAGAGACCCAGTACTTC. It encodes CASSFSRKETQYF.

The chain combines TRBV5-6 with TRBJ2-7; TRBD1 matches 10 bases. The germline gives CDR1 SGHDT, CDR2 YYEEEE. The junction had 8 bases not matched to a gene; V was cut back by 2 bases and J by 0 bases. The CDR3 contains 17 residues. The CDR3 bases are TGTGCCAGCAGCTTAGGGACAGGGGCTCTCAGCTCCTACGAGCAGTACTTC. The encoded protein is CASSLGTGALSSYEQYF.